Listed below are T cell receptor beta chains from one sample, sequenced in a study of blood T cell repertoires in COVID-19. Generated by immunoSEQ multiplex PCR, the TCRdb table keeps only in-frame clones and is missing some. The table shows some 65,000 clones, with 88% occurring only once. The sequenced sample consisted of peripheral blood. These receptors originate from a woman of 80 years or more with active COVID-19. Both conserved end residues are part of each CDR3. A D gene is named only where the DNA matches it firmly. Expanded clones are given a class, and other clones once, few, many or no size at all.

V,J,size,D,CDR3,DNA
TRBV19,TRBJ2-7,.,.,CASRGRETYEQYF,TGTGCCAGTAGAGGCAGGGAAACCTACGAGCAGTACTTC
TRBV24-1,TRBJ2-3,once,.,CATSDLTGADTQYF,TGTGCCACCAGTGATTTGACGGGGGCAGATACGCAGTATTTT
TRBV7-2,TRBJ2-1,.,TRBD2,CASSYPTSANEQFF,TGTGCCAGCAGCTATCCGACTAGCGCGAATGAGCAGTTCTTC
TRBV9,TRBJ2-1,.,TRBD2,CASSVLGLAENNEQFF,TGTGCCAGCAGCGTACTGGGACTAGCTGAAAACAATGAGCAGTTCTTC
TRBV30,TRBJ2-7,.,TRBD2,CAWSQTLGGEQYF,TGTGCCTGGAGCCAAACACTGGGAGGGGAGCAGTACTTC
TRBV3-1/TRBV3-2,TRBJ1-3,.,.,CAKKGQPYSGNTIYF,TGTGCCAAAAAAGGACAGCCTTACTCTGGAAACACCATATATTTT
TRBV7-2,TRBJ2-5,.,.,CASSHPGGGTQYF,TGTGCCAGCAGCCACCCGGGGGGCGGGACCCAGTACTTC
TRBV7-9,TRBJ2-7,.,.,CASSPLGENEQYF,TGTGCCAGCAGCCCCCTCGGGGAAAACGAGCAGTACTTC
TRBV6-6,TRBJ2-5,.,.,CASSLPGVETQYF,TGTGCCAGCAGTTTACCAGGGGTCGAGACCCAGTACTTC
TRBV28,TRBJ1-5,.,.,CASSLEGKGNQPQHF,TGTGCCAGCAGTTTAGAAGGGAAGGGGAATCAGCCCCAGCATTTT
TRBV10-3,TRBJ2-2,.,TRBD2,CAISDPLLGHRLAGNTGELFF,TGTGCCATCAGTGACCCCCTGCTAGGACACCGACTAGCGGGGAACACCGGGGAGCTGTTTTTT
TRBV5-1,TRBJ2-1,.,TRBD2,CASSLHLRTSSYNEQFF,TGCGCCAGCAGCTTGCACCTCCGGACTAGCTCCTACAATGAGCAGTTCTTC
TRBV2,TRBJ1-2,few,.,CASSGTLGHTNYGYTF,TGTGCCAGCAGTGGAACCCTGGGACACACTAACTATGGCTACACCTTC
TRBV4-3,TRBJ2-1,few,TRBD1,CASSPRTGGNEQFF,TGCGCCAGCAGCCCTCGGACAGGGGGCAATGAGCAGTTCTTC
TRBV7-9,TRBJ2-1,.,.,CASSQGRQGLDEQFF,TGTGCCAGCAGTCAAGGGCGGCAGGGTCTGGATGAGCAGTTCTTC
TRBV21-1,TRBJ1-5,.,.,CASRKVGDRGTGQPQHF,TGTGCCAGCAGAAAAGTGGGGGACAGGGGGACCGGTCAGCCCCAGCATTTT
TRBV10-2,TRBJ2-5,.,.,CASRGLAGWAQETQYF,TGCGCCAGCAGAGGTCTTGCGGGGTGGGCTCAAGAGACCCAGTACTTC
TRBV20-1,TRBJ1-1,.,TRBD1,CSASIGTGNTEAFF,TGCAGTGCTAGTATCGGGACAGGGAACACTGAAGCTTTCTTT
TRBV5-1,TRBJ2-7,.,TRBD1,CASSEGGVYEQYF,TGCGCCAGCAGCGAAGGGGGCGTCTACGAGCAGTACTTC
TRBV4-1,TRBJ2-3,.,TRBD2,CASSQGGLAGDTSTDTQYF,TGCGCCAGCAGCCAAGGCGGACTAGCGGGAGATACGAGCACAGATACGCAGTATTTT
TRBV9,TRBJ2-5,.,TRBD2,CASSVASGASFGVQETQYF,TGTGCCAGCAGCGTAGCTAGCGGGGCCTCTTTCGGGGTCCAAGAGACCCAGTACTTC
TRBV11-2,TRBJ2-4,.,TRBD2,CASSSLGGRNIQYF,TGTGCCAGCAGCTCCCTAGGCGGGAGGAACATTCAGTACTTC
TRBV5-4,TRBJ2-3,.,TRBD2,CASSTWTSGLTDTQYF,TGTGCCAGCAGCACGTGGACTAGCGGACTCACAGATACGCAGTATTTT
TRBV5-1,TRBJ2-3,once,.,CASRTAGAGTDTQYF,TGCGCCAGCAGGACTGCGGGGGCCGGCACAGATACGCAGTATTTT
TRBV5-5,TRBJ2-3,.,.,CASSQPLRRVKDTQYF,TGTGCCAGCAGCCAACCTCTACGTCGAGTGAAAGATACGCAGTATTTT
TRBV7-6,TRBJ2-2,.,TRBD2,CASSSSGGQVTGELFF,TGTGCCAGCAGCTCCTCGGGGGGGCAGGTTACCGGGGAGCTGTTTTTT
TRBV5-1,TRBJ2-5,.,TRBD2,CASSWTSQETQYF,TGCGCCAGCAGCTGGACTAGCCAAGAGACCCAGTACTTC
TRBV28,TRBJ1-2,.,TRBD1,CASSTSGGFYGYTF,TGTGCCAGCAGTACTTCAGGGGGCTTCTATGGCTACACCTTC
TRBV4-3,TRBJ1-4,.,.,CASSQVGGTKLFF,TGCGCCAGCAGCCAAGTTGGGGGCACAAAACTGTTTTTT
TRBV25-1,TRBJ2-1,few,.,CASSEVIGRGLGDEQFF,TGTGCCAGCAGTGAGGTAATTGGGCGGGGCCTGGGTGATGAGCAGTTCTTC
TRBV19,TRBJ1-1,once,.,CASSIPRGALGSEAFF,TGTGCCAGTAGTATCCCCAGGGGAGCTCTGGGCTCTGAAGCTTTCTTT
TRBV5-1,TRBJ1-1,.,TRBD1,CASSFILGGQGNTEAFF,TGCGCCAGCAGCTTCATCCTGGGCGGACAGGGAAACACTGAAGCTTTCTTT
TRBV6-1,TRBJ2-1,.,TRBD1,CASSETFGTGVNEQFF,TGTGCCAGCAGTGAAACATTTGGGACAGGGGTAAATGAGCAGTTCTTC
TRBV4-1,TRBJ2-1,.,TRBD2,CASSQVSGSYNEQFF,TGCGCCAGCAGCCAAGTTAGCGGGAGTTACAATGAGCAGTTCTTC
TRBV5-1,TRBJ1-4,.,.,CASSLGDSSNEKLFF,TGCGCCAGCAGCTTAGGTGACAGCAGCAATGAAAAACTGTTTTTT
TRBV28,TRBJ1-6,.,TRBD1,CASSIGTGDSPLHF,TGTGCCAGCAGTATAGGGACAGGGGATTCACCCCTCCACTTT
TRBV2,TRBJ2-7,.,TRBD1,CASSDQGQGYEQYF,TGTGCCAGCAGTGATCAGGGACAGGGCTACGAGCAGTACTTC
TRBV28,TRBJ1-2,.,.,CASSLPGYYGYTF,TGTGCCAGCAGTTTACCAGGATACTATGGCTACACCTTC
TRBV18,TRBJ1-6,once,.,CASSPGYSYNSPLHF,TGTGCCAGCTCACCCGGGTACTCCTATAATTCACCCCTCCACTTT
TRBV5-1,TRBJ2-1,.,.,CASSSHSVPSGNEQFF,TGCGCCAGCAGCTCCCACTCTGTCCCATCGGGTAATGAGCAGTTCTTC
TRBV5-6,TRBJ2-3,.,.,CASNSHSTDTQYF,TGTGCCAGCAACAGCCATAGCACAGATACGCAGTATTTT
TRBV2,TRBJ2-1,few,.,CASSESWAGLSYNEQFF,TGTGCCAGCAGTGAATCCTGGGCGGGGCTCTCCTACAATGAGCAGTTCTTC
TRBV13,TRBJ2-5,.,.,CASSPGTLETQYF,TGTGCCAGCAGCCCTGGGACTCTCGAGACCCAGTACTTC
TRBV15,TRBJ2-5,.,.,CATSRESAGGARGAQETQYF,TGTGCCACCAGCAGAGAGAGTGCCGGGGGCGCACGGGGGGCGCAAGAGACCCAGTACTTC
TRBV2,TRBJ2-7,few,.,CASTSDRYHEQYF,TGTGCGAGCACCTCTGACAGGTACCACGAGCAGTACTTC
TRBV28,TRBJ1-6,.,.,CASSSRVYNSPLHF,TGTGCCAGCAGTTCGAGAGTCTATAATTCACCCCTCCACTTT
TRBV7-3,TRBJ2-2,.,TRBD1,CASSATGGAFAGELFF,TGTGCCAGCAGCGCGACAGGGGGCGCTTTTGCCGGGGAGCTGTTTTTT
TRBV18,TRBJ2-3,.,TRBD2,CASSGLAGGTDTQYF,TGTGCCAGCTCGGGACTAGCGGGAGGTACAGATACGCAGTATTTT
TRBV7-7,TRBJ2-1,.,TRBD2,CASSKIAGGLTYYNEQFF,TGTGCTAGCAGCAAAATAGCGGGGGGCCTGACTTACTACAATGAGCAGTTCTTC
TRBV6-5,TRBJ1-3,.,.,CASSLDEVGNTIYF,TGTGCCAGCAGTCTCGATGAGGTCGGAAACACCATATATTTT
TRBV3-1/TRBV3-2,TRBJ2-3,few,TRBD2,CASSPTSGEGYTQYF,TGTGCCAGCAGCCCTACTAGCGGGGAAGGATATACGCAGTATTTT
TRBV9,TRBJ2-2,.,TRBD2,CASSLRTSGVTGELFF,TGTGCCAGCAGCTTAAGGACTAGCGGGGTAACCGGGGAGCTGTTTTTT